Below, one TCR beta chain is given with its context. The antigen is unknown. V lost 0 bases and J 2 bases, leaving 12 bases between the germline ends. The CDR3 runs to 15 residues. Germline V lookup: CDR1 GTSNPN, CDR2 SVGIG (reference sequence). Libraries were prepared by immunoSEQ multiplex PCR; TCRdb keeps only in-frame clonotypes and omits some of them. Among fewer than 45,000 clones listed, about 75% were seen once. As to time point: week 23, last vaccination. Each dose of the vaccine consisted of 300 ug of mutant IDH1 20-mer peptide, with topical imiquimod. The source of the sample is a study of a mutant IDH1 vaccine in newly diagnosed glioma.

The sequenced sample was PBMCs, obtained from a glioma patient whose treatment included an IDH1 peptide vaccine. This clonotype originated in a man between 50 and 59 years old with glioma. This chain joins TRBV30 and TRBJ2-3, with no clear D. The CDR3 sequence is CAWSVDRQATDTQYF. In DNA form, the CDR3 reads TGTGCCTGGAGTGTAGACCGGCAAGCCACAGATACGCAGTATTTT.